Presented here are 18 T cell receptor beta chains from one specimen sequenced in a study of blood T cell repertoires in COVID-19. Some clones are missing from TCRdb's copy, which holds only in-frame ones; the method was immunoSEQ multiplex PCR. The table shows fewer than 300,000 clones, with around 92% occurring only once. The sequenced sample consisted of peripheral blood. Receptor source: a person between 18 and 35 years old with COVID-19, enrolled during active disease.

The rearrangement joins TRBV5-6 to TRBJ2-5; D is uncertain. This CDR3 is built from 15 residues. Germline V gives CDR1 SGHDT, CDR2 YYEEEE. The V gene lost 4 bases and the J gene lost 2 bases, with 15 bases spanning the gap. In nucleotides, the CDR3 is TGTGCCAGCAGCACGTACGATGGGCGTCAAGAGACCCAGTACTTC. Translating it yields CASSTYDGRQETQYF.

This chain links TRBV19 with TRBJ1-6; 9 nucleotides match TRBD1. The CDR3 has 14 residues. The V segment lost 7 bases and the J segment 10 bases; nucleotides outside the gene matches: 8. Germline V gene data show CDR1 as LNHDA and CDR2 as SQIVND (reference sequence). The CDR3 region is CASTLTGGNSPLHF. The CDR3 DNA reads as TGTGCCAGTACTCTGACAGGGGGTAACTCACCCCTCCACTTT.

The chain is built from TRBV3-1 (or the pseudogene TRBV3-2) and TRBJ2-1; the match to TRBD2 covers 13 bases. V shed 1 base, J shed 9 bases, and the junction held 9 bases outside the gene matches. Germline V gene data show CDR1 as LGHDT and CDR2 as YNNKEL (reference sequence). The CDR3 is made up of 17 amino acids. The CDR3 here is CASSQAWTSGRESEQFF. Written as DNA, the CDR3 is TGTGCCAGCAGCCAAGCTTGGACTAGCGGGAGAGAGAGTGAGCAGTTCTTC.

The chain carries TRBV30 and TRBJ1-1; TRBD1 aligns across 10 bases. Germline lookup yields CDR1 GTSNPN and CDR2 SVGIG (reference sequence). The CDR3 extends over 16 amino acids. J gave up 6 bases and V 3 bases, and 13 bases lay outside the gene matches. The CDR3 DNA follows: TGTGCCTGGAGACGGAGGACAGGGGGAAGCGAGGCTGAAGCTTTCTTT. The encoded protein is CAWRRRTGGSEAEAFF.

The chain joins TRBV20-1 to TRBJ2-7, with D possibly matching TRBD1 (7 bases). The CDR3 is 11 amino acids. V lost 4 bases and J 5 bases, leaving 9 bases between the germline ends. Per the germline V gene, CDR1 is DFQATT and CDR2 is SNEGSKA (reference sequence). The CDR3 region is CSATRGDEQYF. Here the CDR3 DNA reads TGCAGTGCTACCAGGGGGGACGAGCAGTACTTC.

This chain joins TRBV12-5 and TRBJ1-4, with D possibly matching TRBD1 (5 bases). Trimming shortened V by 7 bases and J by 5 bases, and 11 bases separated the two germline ends. Germline CDR1 is LGHNT and CDR2 is FRNRAP. The CDR3 loop spans 13 amino acids. The CDR3 nucleotides are TGTGCTAGTGTGATGGGGGGAAATGAAAAACTGTTTTTT. It encodes CASVMGGNEKLFF.

This sequence joins TRBV6-5 and TRBJ1-3; 7 bases are a match to TRBD1. The germline V gene encodes CDR1 MNHEY and CDR2 SVGAGI. V shed 4 bases, J shed 4 bases, and the junction held 4 bases outside the gene matches. The CDR3 covers 14 residues. The CDR3 loop is CASSSETGGNTIYF. The CDR3 nucleotides read TGTGCCAGCAGTTCGGAGACAGGGGGAAACACCATATATTTT.

The rearrangement links TRBV4-3 to TRBJ2-1, with D unclear. The CDR3 runs to 15 residues. Per germline, CDR1 LGHNA and CDR2 YSLEER. The V end was cut by 4 bases, the J end by 2 bases, with 12 bases between. The DNA for the CDR3 is TGCGCCAGCAGCCCCTCCTTTTTCGCCTACAATGAGCAGTTCTTC. It specifies CASSPSFFAYNEQFF.

The genes are TRBV5-6 and TRBJ1-1, with TRBD1 as a possible D gene (5 bases). Per germline, CDR1 SGHDT and CDR2 YYEEEE. The CDR3 loop spans 15 amino acids. Trimming removed 1 base from V and 1 base from J, with 11 bases in between. The CDR3 region is CASSLQGAKNTEAFF. DNA for the CDR3: TGTGCCAGCAGCTTGCAAGGGGCGAAGAACACTGAAGCTTTCTTT. The variable domain in full, with the rest retrieved from reference TRBV5-6 and TRBJ1-1, is DAGVTQSPTHLIKTRGQQVTLRCSPKSGHDTVSWYQQALGQGPQFIFQYYEEEERQRGNFPDRFSGHQFPNYSSELNVNALLLGDSALYLCASSLQGAKNTEAFFGQGTRLTVV.

J is TRBJ1-5 and V is TRBV4-1; D not certain. CDR1 is MGHRA and CDR2 is YSYEKL in the germline V gene. Trimming took off 1 base at V and 4 bases at J, with 17 bases between the two ends. The CDR3 runs 17 residues. CDR3 in DNA: TGCGCCAGCAGCCAAGGGGCCCCGGAACCTCGGAATCAGCCCCAGCATTTT. Its translation is CASSQGAPEPRNQPQHF.

V gene TRBV5-5 combines with J gene TRBJ2-7; 9 positions match TRBD1. This CDR3 contains 15 residues. V lost 4 bases and J lost 3; bases outside the gene matches: 8. Germline V CDR1 and CDR2: SGHKS, YYEKEE (reference sequence). The CDR3 protein is CASSMGQGRVYEQYF. For the CDR3, the DNA is TGTGCCAGCAGCATGGGACAGGGACGTGTCTACGAGCAGTACTTC. The whole variable domain, remainder taken from reference TRBV5-5 and TRBJ2-7, is DAGVTQSPTHLIKTRGQQVTLRCSPISGHKSVSWYQQVLGQGPQFIFQYYEKEERGRGNFPDRFSARQFPNYSSELNVNALLLGDSALYLCASSMGQGRVYEQYFGPGTRLTVT.

This clone has just one count. V is TRBV6-5 and J is TRBJ2-5; possibly TRBD2 for D (6 bases). The V gene's germline CDR1 is MNHEY and CDR2 SVGAGI. The CDR3 consists of 12 residues. Deletions cut 4 bases from V and 5 bases from J, with 8 bases between. DNA of the CDR3: TGTGCCAGCAGTTCCAGCGGGGAGACCCAGTACTTC. The encoded protein is CASSSSGETQYF.

The rearrangement joins TRBV11-2 to TRBJ2-1; D remains ambiguous. Germline CDR1 is SGHAT and CDR2 is FQNNGV. Trimming left V 1 base short and J 3 bases short, with 7 bases between. The CDR3 is 14 amino acids. CDR3 region: CASSLGPSYNEQFF. The CDR3, as DNA: TGTGCCAGCAGCTTAGGCCCTAGCTACAATGAGCAGTTCTTC.

This clone occurred a few times. V usage is TRBV19 and J usage is TRBJ2-5; no clear D. V was pared by 3 bases and J by 3 bases, with 14 bases between. The CDR3 contains 15 residues. CDR1 LNHDA and CDR2 SQIVND come from the germline V gene (reference sequence). CDR3 nucleotides: TGTGCCAGTAGTATTACGGATCGCAGGAAAGAGACCCAGTACTTC. Translating gives CASSITDRRKETQYF.

The V call is TRBV6-1, the J call TRBJ1-6; 7 positions agree with TRBD1. V trimming: 0 bases; J trimming: 5 bases; junction bases outside the gene matches: 4. There are 16 residues in the CDR3. Germline CDR1 reads MNHNS; CDR2 reads SASEGT. Written as DNA, the CDR3 is TGTGCCAGCAGTGAAGCCGGGACAGTGGATAATTCACCCCTCCACTTT. Translating it yields CASSEAGTVDNSPLHF.

This clone has only one observation. The chain has TRBV7-9 and TRBJ2-1, with D hard to call. This CDR3 is 15 amino acids long. Germline assignment: CDR1 SEHNR and CDR2 FQNEAQ (reference sequence). Trimming removed 1 base from V and 11 bases from J, with 18 bases in between. CDR3: CASSLGLGSFQKQFF. CDR3 DNA sequence: TGTGCCAGCAGCTTAGGGCTGGGCTCCTTTCAAAAGCAGTTCTTC.

This chain uses TRBV6-5 with TRBJ2-5, with D perhaps matching TRBD2 (7 bases). The CDR3 has 13 amino acids. Per the germline V gene, CDR1 is MNHEY and CDR2 is SVGAGI. With 6 bases removed from V and 3 bases from J, the gap between germline ends came to 11 bases. The CDR3, as DNA: TGTGCCAGCAGAAAGGGGGGGGAAGAGACCCAGTACTTC. It yields the protein CASRKGGEETQYF.

This chain connects TRBV18 to TRBJ2-7, with TRBD2 matching over 7 bases. CDR3 length equals 15 residues. The J segment lost 0 bases and the V segment lost 5 bases, leaving 7 bases of the junction unmatched. Germline V gene sequence: CDR1 KGHSH, CDR2 LQKENI. CDR3 bases: TGTGCCAGCTCAGCTACCGGGACTATCTCCTACGAGCAGTACTTC. Its protein product is CASSATGTISYEQYF.